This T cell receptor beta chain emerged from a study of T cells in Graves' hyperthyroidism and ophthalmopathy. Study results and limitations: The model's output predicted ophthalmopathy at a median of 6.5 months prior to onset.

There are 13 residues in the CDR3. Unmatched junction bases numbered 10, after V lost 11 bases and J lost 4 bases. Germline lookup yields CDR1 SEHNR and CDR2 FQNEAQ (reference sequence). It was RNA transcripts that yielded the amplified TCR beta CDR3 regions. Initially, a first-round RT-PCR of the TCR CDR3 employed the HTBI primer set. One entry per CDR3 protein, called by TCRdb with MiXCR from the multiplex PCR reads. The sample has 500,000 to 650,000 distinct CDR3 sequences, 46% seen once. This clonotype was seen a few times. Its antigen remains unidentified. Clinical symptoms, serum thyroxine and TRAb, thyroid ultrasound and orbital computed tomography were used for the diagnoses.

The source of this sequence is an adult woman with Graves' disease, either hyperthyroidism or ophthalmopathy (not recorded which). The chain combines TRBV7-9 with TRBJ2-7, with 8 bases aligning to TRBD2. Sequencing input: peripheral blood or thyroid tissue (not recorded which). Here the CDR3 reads CAWGTSGRYEQYF. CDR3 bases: TGTGCCTGGGGAACTAGCGGCAGATACGAGCAGTACTTC. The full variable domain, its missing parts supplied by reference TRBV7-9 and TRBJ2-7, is DTGVSQNPRHKITKRGQNVTFRCDPISEHNRLYWYRQTLGQGPEFLTYFQNEAQLEKSRLLSDRFSAERPKGSFSTLEIQRTEQGDSAMYLCAWGTSGRYEQYFGPGTRLTVT.